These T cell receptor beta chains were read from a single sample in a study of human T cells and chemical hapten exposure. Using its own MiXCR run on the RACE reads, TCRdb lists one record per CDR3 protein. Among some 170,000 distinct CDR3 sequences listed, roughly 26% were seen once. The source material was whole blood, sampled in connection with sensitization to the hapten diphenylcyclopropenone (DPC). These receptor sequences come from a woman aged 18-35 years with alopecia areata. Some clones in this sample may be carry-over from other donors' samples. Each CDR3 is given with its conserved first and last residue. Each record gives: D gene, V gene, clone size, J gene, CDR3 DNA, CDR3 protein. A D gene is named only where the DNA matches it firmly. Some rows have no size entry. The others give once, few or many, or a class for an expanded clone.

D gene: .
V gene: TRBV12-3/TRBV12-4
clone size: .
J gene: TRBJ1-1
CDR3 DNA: TGTGCCAGCAGTTCACCGGCTGAAGCTTTCTTT
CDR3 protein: CASSSPAEAFF

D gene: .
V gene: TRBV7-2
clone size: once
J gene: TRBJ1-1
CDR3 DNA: TGTGCCAGCAGCTTGACAGCGAGGGAGGCTTTCTTT
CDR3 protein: CASSLTAREAFF

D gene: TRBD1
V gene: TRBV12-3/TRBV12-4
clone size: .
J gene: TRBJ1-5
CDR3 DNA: TGTGCCAGCAGCATACGGGGACAGGGCAATCAGCCCCAGCATTTT
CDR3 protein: CASSIRGQGNQPQHF

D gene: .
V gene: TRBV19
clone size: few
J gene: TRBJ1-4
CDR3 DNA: TGTGCCAGTAGTATCGGAACAGAACTCGAAAAACTGTTTTTT
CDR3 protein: CASSIGTELEKLFF

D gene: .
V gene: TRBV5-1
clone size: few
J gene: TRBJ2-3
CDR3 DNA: TGCGCCAGCAGCTCGGACGGCCGATTCACAGATACGCAGTATTTT
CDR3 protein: CASSSDGRFTDTQYF

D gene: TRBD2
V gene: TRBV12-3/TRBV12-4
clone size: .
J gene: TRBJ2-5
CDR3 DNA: TGTGCCAGCAGTTTTGTGACTAGCGGGAGTGGGGCAGAGACCCAGTACTTC
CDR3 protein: CASSFVTSGSGAETQYF

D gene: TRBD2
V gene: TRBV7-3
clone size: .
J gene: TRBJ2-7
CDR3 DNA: TGTGCCAGCAGCTTATCTGCGGGAGCACGGTACGAGCAGTACTTC
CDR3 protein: CASSLSAGARYEQYF

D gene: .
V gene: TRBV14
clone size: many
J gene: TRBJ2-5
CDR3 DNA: TGTGCCAGCAGCCAAGTAGTGAGGAATAGCAAGGAGACCCAGTACTTC
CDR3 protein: CASSQVVRNSKETQYF

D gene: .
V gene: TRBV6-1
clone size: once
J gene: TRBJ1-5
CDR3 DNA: TGTGCCAGCAGTGAGTGGGGTGGGCCCCAGCATTTT
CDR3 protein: CASSEWGGPQHF

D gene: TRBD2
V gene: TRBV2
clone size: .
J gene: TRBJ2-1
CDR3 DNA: TGTGCCGTAGGACTAGCGAATGAGCAGTTCTTC
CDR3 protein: CAVGLANEQFF

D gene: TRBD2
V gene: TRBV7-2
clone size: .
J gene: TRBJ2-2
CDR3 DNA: TGTGCCAGCAGCAGAGAGGGACTAGTAAACACCGGGGAGCTGTTTTTT
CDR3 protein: CASSREGLVNTGELFF

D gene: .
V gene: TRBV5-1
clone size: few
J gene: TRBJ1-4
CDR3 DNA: TGCGCCAGCACTGCAGGTTATAATGAAAAACTGTTTTTT
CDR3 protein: CASTAGYNEKLFF

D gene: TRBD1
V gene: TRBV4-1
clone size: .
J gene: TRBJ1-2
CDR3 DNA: TGCGCCAGCAGCCTTAGCACAGGGGGCCGGGGCTACACCTTC
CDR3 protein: CASSLSTGGRGYTF

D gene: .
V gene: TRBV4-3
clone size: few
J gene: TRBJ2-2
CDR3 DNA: TGCGCCAGCAGGAAGGGCGCGAACACCGGGGAGCTGTTTTTT
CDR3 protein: CASRKGANTGELFF

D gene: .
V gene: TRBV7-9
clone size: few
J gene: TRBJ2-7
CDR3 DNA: TGTGCCAGCAGCTCTAGGGCCCCCCTCGAAGACGAGCATTACTTC
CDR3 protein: CASSSRAPLEDEHYF

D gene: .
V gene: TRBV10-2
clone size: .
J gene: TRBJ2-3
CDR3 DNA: TGCGCCAGCAGTGGAGGGGGGGGATCCACAGATACGCAGTATTTT
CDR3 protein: CASSGGGGSTDTQYF

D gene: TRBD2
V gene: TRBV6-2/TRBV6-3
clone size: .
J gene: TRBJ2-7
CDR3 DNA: TGTGCCAGCAGACTAAGCGGGGGAACCTACGAGCAGTACTTC
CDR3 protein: CASRLSGGTYEQYF

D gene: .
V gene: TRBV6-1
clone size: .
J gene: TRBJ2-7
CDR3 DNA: TGTGCCAGTCTCGCGGGGATTTCCTACGAGCAGTACTTC
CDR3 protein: CASLAGISYEQYF

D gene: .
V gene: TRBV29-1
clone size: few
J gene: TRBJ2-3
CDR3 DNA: TGCAGCGTTGTTACGGAGGATACGCAGTATTTT
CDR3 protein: CSVVTEDTQYF

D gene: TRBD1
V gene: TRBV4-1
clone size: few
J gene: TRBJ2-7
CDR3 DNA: TGCGCCAGCATGGGACAGGGTCGCGAGCAGTACTTC
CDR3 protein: CASMGQGREQYF

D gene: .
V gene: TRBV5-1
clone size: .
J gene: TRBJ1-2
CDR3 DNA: TGCGCCAGCAGCTTTGGTGGGGAACGCTATGGCTACACCTTC
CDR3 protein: CASSFGGERYGYTF

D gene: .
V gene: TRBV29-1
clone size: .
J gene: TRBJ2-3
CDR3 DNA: TGCAGCGTGGCCGGGGTACCTAGCACAGATACGCAGTATTTT
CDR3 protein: CSVAGVPSTDTQYF